This TCR beta chain was recorded in a study of cytomegalovirus exposure and HLA in healthy donors. Study-wide findings and caveats: In vitro work confirmed that a few CMV-associated chains recognize CMV antigens. The study flagged some 170 TCR beta chains as cytomegalovirus-associated. A classifier reportedly called cytomegalovirus status with high sensitivity and specificity.

CDR3 size: 14 residues. V was trimmed by 5 bases and J by 3 bases, leaving 10 bases between them. The germline V gene has CDR1 LNHDA and CDR2 SQIVND (reference sequence). Some clones are missing from TCRdb's copy, which holds only in-frame ones; the method was immunoSEQ multiplex PCR. This table holds hundreds of thousands of clones, about nine tenths found once. A remark on this clone: Its antigen is still unknown.

The receptor comes from a woman between 18 and 30 years old in good health and CMV-seronegative. The sequencing input was PBMCs. The rearrangement links TRBV19 to TRBJ2-2; D is unclear. CDR3 region: CASSGGLDTGELFF. DNA for the CDR3: TGTGCCAGTAGTGGTGGGCTTGACACCGGGGAGCTGTTTTTT.